One and the same sample provided the 14 T cell receptor beta chains below, sequenced in a study of T cell responses to AZD1222 COVID-19 vaccine. Sequencing was performed with immunoSEQ multiplex PCR; in TCRdb, only in-frame clones are kept and a portion is missing. The sample lists under 150,000 clones, around 90% occurring once. This specimen consisted of peripheral blood, obtained on day 0 of MenACWY control vaccination. The receptor source for this set is an adult in good health.

The genes are TRBV24-1 and TRBJ1-2; D might be TRBD1 (5 bases). Germline V lookup: CDR1 KGHDR, CDR2 SFDVKD. The length of the CDR3 is 14 residues. V lost 4 bases and J lost 4, with 12 bases in between. CDR3 sequence (DNA): TGTGCCACCAGTGACCAGACAGAGACCTATGGCTACACCTTC. Translation: CATSDQTETYGYTF.

V usage is TRBV6-6 and J usage is TRBJ2-1; TRBD1 is a possible D gene (5 bases). This CDR3 contains 14 residues. Deletions cut 7 bases from V and 4 bases from J, with 14 bases between. From germline, CDR1 is MNHNY and CDR2 SVGAGI (reference sequence). The chain's CDR3 is CASTQQGLYNEQFF. DNA for the CDR3: TGTGCCAGCACCCAGCAGGGCCTTTACAATGAGCAGTTCTTC.

This clone was detected only once. J is TRBJ2-7 and V is TRBV11-2; D is undetermined. V was cut by 0 bases and J by 2 bases, with 11 bases left in between. The CDR3 covers 15 residues. CDR1 is SGHAT, CDR2 FQNNGV, per germline. DNA of the CDR3: TGTGCCAGCAGCTTAGAATGGCAGGTTACCTACGAGCAGTACTTC. Translation gives CASSLEWQVTYEQYF. The whole variable domain, filled in from reference TRBV11-2 and TRBJ2-7, reads EAGVAQSPRYKIIEKRQSVAFWCNPISGHATLYWYQQILGQGPKLLIQFQNNGVVDDSQLPKDRFSAERLKGVDSTLKIQPAKLEDSAVYLCASSLEWQVTYEQYFGPGTRLTVT.

The chain recombines TRBV2 with TRBJ1-5, with D possibly being TRBD1 (5 bases). The length of the CDR3 is 14 residues. The ends were cut back, 6 bases at V and 0 bases at J, with 9 bases in the middle. Germline CDR1 and CDR2: SNHLY and FYNNEI. Written as DNA, the CDR3 is TGTGCCAGCAGGGACACCTATAGCAATCAGCCCCAGCATTTT. It yields the protein CASRDTYSNQPQHF.

The chain couples TRBV28 to TRBJ1-4; D is unresolved. CDR1 is MDHEN, CDR2 SYDVKM, per germline. The CDR3 runs 14 residues. Trimming removed 5 bases from V and 7 bases from J, with 14 bases in between. Here the CDR3 reads CASSPRRLSEKLFF. The DNA for the CDR3 is TGTGCCAGCAGTCCCCGTAGGCTGAGTGAAAAACTGTTTTTT.

The V call is TRBV7-3, the J call TRBJ1-5; 7 bases are shared with TRBD1. The length of the CDR3 is 17 residues. Germline values: CDR1 SGHTA, CDR2 FQGTGA. Unmatched junction bases numbered 11, after V lost 6 bases and J lost 0 bases. The CDR3, as DNA: TGTGCCAGCAGGGCGGGACAGCATGGGAATAGCAATCAGCCCCAGCATTTT. It encodes CASRAGQHGNSNQPQHF.

The chain uses TRBV28 and TRBJ2-7; D is perhaps TRBD1 (6 bases). Trimming stripped 3 bases from V and 2 bases from J, with 14 bases between. The germline CDR1 and CDR2 sequences are MDHEN and SYDVKM. The CDR3 runs 15 residues. CDR3 sequence: CASSFPTGRTYEQYF. The CDR3 DNA is TGTGCCAGCAGTTTCCCGACAGGCCGAACCTACGAGCAGTACTTC.

This clone was counted once. The genes are TRBV6-5 and TRBJ1-1; no clear D gene. V was shortened by 8 bases and J by 1 base, with 14 bases between the two germline ends. The CDR3 is made up of 14 amino acids. Germline V gives CDR1 MNHEY, CDR2 SVGAGI. CDR3 sequence reads: CASARELANTEAFF. CDR3 DNA: TGTGCCAGCGCCAGAGAACTTGCGAACACTGAAGCTTTCTTT.

The chain has TRBV12-3 or TRBV12-4 and TRBJ1-2, with D maybe TRBD1 (5 bases). V gave up 6 bases and J gave up 4 bases, with 12 bases separating them. This CDR3 has 13 residues. CDR3: CASRGPSSYGYTF. CDR3 coding DNA: TGTGCCAGCAGGGGACCCTCATCCTATGGCTACACCTTC.

The chain employs TRBV5-1 and TRBJ2-7; 10 bases fit TRBD1. There are 15 residues in the CDR3. J was trimmed by 2 bases and V by 5 bases; bases with no gene match: 7. Looked up from germline, CDR1 is SGHRS and CDR2 is YFSETQ. CDR3: CASRPPGTGAYEQYF. The CDR3 DNA reads as TGCGCCAGCAGACCTCCCGGGACAGGGGCCTACGAGCAGTACTTC.

The V gene is TRBV5-1, the J gene TRBJ1-5; the D gene is possibly TRBD1 (5 bases). The CDR3 is 15 residues long. Per the germline V gene, CDR1 is SGHRS and CDR2 is YFSETQ. Trimming pared 0 bases from V and 4 bases from J, leaving 11 bases between. This CDR3 reads CASSLGDASNQPQHF. For the CDR3, the DNA is TGCGCCAGCAGCTTGGGGGACGCTTCTAATCAGCCCCAGCATTTT.

J is TRBJ1-5 and V is TRBV29-1; D call uncertain. The CDR3 has 16 residues. Per the germline V gene, CDR1 is SQVTM and CDR2 is ANQGSEA. With 4 bases removed from V and 0 bases from J, the gap between germline ends came to 16 bases. CDR3 region: CSVVLATASSNQPQHF. CDR3 DNA sequence: TGCAGCGTTGTTCTCGCGACGGCAAGTAGCAATCAGCCCCAGCATTTT.

The chain has TRBV7-9 and TRBJ1-4, with TRBD1 matching 7 bases. J gave up 7 bases and V 2 bases, and 7 bases lay outside the gene matches. Germline V gene data show CDR1 as SEHNR and CDR2 as FQNEAQ (reference sequence). This CDR3 region has 15 residues. Here the CDR3 DNA reads TGTGCCAGCAGCTTAAGACAGGGTGATAGTGAAAAACTGTTTTTT. Translation gives CASSLRQGDSEKLFF.

This sequence joins TRBV12-3 or TRBV12-4 and TRBJ1-2, with D tentatively TRBD1 (5 bases). The CDR3 length is 13 residues. The V end lost 6 bases, the J end lost 7 bases, and 15 bases lay between the germline ends. The CDR3 loop is CASSLTRVAGYTF. CDR3 DNA: TGTGCCAGCAGCTTGACCAGGGTAGCTGGCTACACCTTC.